Listed below are T cell receptor beta chains from one sample, sequenced in a study of blood T cell repertoires in COVID-19. The protocol was immunoSEQ multiplex PCR, while the TCRdb copy is restricted to in-frame clones and leaves out a portion. This sample carries 380,000 or so clones, approximately 91% of them seen once, and the ten largest clones take 2% to 2.5%. Sample: PBMCs or T cells enriched from blood (not recorded which). These receptors originate from a middle-aged woman with acute COVID-19. The CDR3 runs from the conserved cysteine through the conserved F or W. Each record gives: J gene, D gene, V gene, CDR3 protein, CDR3 DNA. The D gene is left open where the match is weak.

j_gene: TRBJ1-1; d_gene: -; v_gene: TRBV5-1; CDR3aa: CASSLAWDLRSEAFF; CDR3nt: TGCGCCAGCAGCTTAGCCTGGGACTTACGAAGTGAAGCTTTCTTT
j_gene: TRBJ1-2; d_gene: -; v_gene: TRBV10-1; CDR3aa: CASSENSGDGYTF; CDR3nt: TGCGCCAGCAGCGAGAACTCAGGGGATGGCTACACCTTC
j_gene: TRBJ2-5; d_gene: -; v_gene: TRBV12-3/TRBV12-4; CDR3aa: CASREQGGETQYF; CDR3nt: TGTGCCAGCAGGGAACAGGGTGGAGAGACCCAGTACTTC
j_gene: TRBJ2-6; d_gene: -; v_gene: TRBV18; CDR3aa: CASSPPGLDVLTF; CDR3nt: TGTGCCAGCTCACCACCGGGGCTTGACGTCCTGACTTTC
j_gene: TRBJ2-3; d_gene: -; v_gene: TRBV19; CDR3aa: CASSIDQGGLDTQYF; CDR3nt: TGTGCCAGTAGTATAGATCAGGGCGGCTTAGATACGCAGTATTTT
j_gene: TRBJ2-7; d_gene: -; v_gene: TRBV2; CDR3aa: CASSVENSYEQYF; CDR3nt: TGTGCCAGCAGTGTGGAGAACTCCTACGAGCAGTACTTC
j_gene: TRBJ1-3; d_gene: -; v_gene: TRBV6-5; CDR3aa: CASSTSHSGNTIYF; CDR3nt: TGTGCCAGCAGTACGAGCCACTCTGGAAACACCATATATTTT
j_gene: TRBJ1-1; d_gene: -; v_gene: TRBV6-1; CDR3aa: CASSERGRITEAFF; CDR3nt: TGTGCCAGCAGTGAACGGGGGAGAATCACTGAAGCTTTCTTT
j_gene: TRBJ2-2; d_gene: -; v_gene: TRBV29-1; CDR3aa: CSTRDTGNGELFF; CDR3nt: TGCAGCACCCGGGATACTGGGAACGGGGAGCTGTTTTTT
j_gene: TRBJ2-3; d_gene: -; v_gene: TRBV10-3; CDR3aa: CATGGMTRGSTDTQYF; CDR3nt: TGTGCCACCGGAGGAATGACCAGGGGATCCACAGATACGCAGTATTTT
j_gene: TRBJ2-2; d_gene: TRBD1; v_gene: TRBV30; CDR3aa: CAWGQGANTGELFF; CDR3nt: TGTGCCTGGGGACAGGGGGCGAACACCGGGGAGCTGTTTTTT
j_gene: TRBJ1-6; d_gene: -; v_gene: TRBV3-1/TRBV3-2; CDR3aa: CASSQVADLYNSPLHF; CDR3nt: TGTGCCAGCAGCCAAGTGGCAGATCTCTATAATTCACCCCTCCACTTT
j_gene: TRBJ2-5; d_gene: -; v_gene: TRBV2; CDR3aa: CASRGAPSQTQYF; CDR3nt: TGTGCCAGCAGGGGGGCGCCTAGTCAGACCCAGTACTTC
j_gene: TRBJ2-5; d_gene: TRBD1; v_gene: TRBV18; CDR3aa: CASSPGQGENQYF; CDR3nt: TGTGCCAGCTCCCCCGGACAGGGAGAAAACCAGTACTTC
j_gene: TRBJ2-1; d_gene: TRBD2; v_gene: TRBV5-1; CDR3aa: CASSQGLAGGLPYNEQFF; CDR3nt: TGCGCCAGCAGTCAAGGACTAGCGGGGGGCCTCCCCTACAATGAGCAGTTCTTC
j_gene: TRBJ2-1; d_gene: -; v_gene: TRBV11-2; CDR3aa: CASSLAGQPNEQFF; CDR3nt: TGTGCCAGCAGCTTAGCCGGACAGCCCAATGAGCAGTTCTTC
j_gene: TRBJ2-2; d_gene: -; v_gene: TRBV21-1; CDR3aa: CASNPPPRSGYSGELFF; CDR3nt: TGTGCCAGCAACCCTCCCCCCCGGTCAGGGTATTCCGGGGAGCTGTTTTTT
j_gene: TRBJ1-5; d_gene: TRBD1; v_gene: TRBV19; CDR3aa: CASSIPGQGRNQPQHF; CDR3nt: TGTGCCAGTAGTATCCCCGGACAGGGACGCAATCAGCCCCAGCATTTT
j_gene: TRBJ1-2; d_gene: -; v_gene: TRBV24-1; CDR3aa: CATSDPHGRDYGYTF; CDR3nt: TGTGCCACCAGTGATCCGCATGGCAGGGACTATGGCTACACCTTC
j_gene: TRBJ2-7; d_gene: -; v_gene: TRBV3-1/TRBV3-2; CDR3aa: CASSHIGGPYEQYF; CDR3nt: TGTGCCAGCAGCCACATCGGGGGTCCCTACGAGCAGTACTTC
j_gene: TRBJ2-4; d_gene: -; v_gene: TRBV9; CDR3aa: CASSGTTGAGNIQYF; CDR3nt: TGTGCCAGCAGCGGGACGACAGGAGCGGGGAACATTCAGTACTTC
j_gene: TRBJ2-3; d_gene: TRBD2; v_gene: TRBV15; CDR3aa: CATSRDSGGLPDTQYF; CDR3nt: TGTGCCACCAGCAGAGATTCGGGAGGACTCCCAGATACGCAGTATTTT
j_gene: TRBJ2-7; d_gene: TRBD1; v_gene: TRBV3-1/TRBV3-2; CDR3aa: CASSQGTQGVGEQYF; CDR3nt: TGTGCCAGCAGCCAAGGTACCCAGGGGGTAGGCGAGCAGTACTTC
j_gene: TRBJ1-1; d_gene: TRBD1; v_gene: TRBV5-8; CDR3aa: CASSHGPLRTGWAMNTEAFF; CDR3nt: TGTGCCAGCAGCCACGGGCCTCTTAGGACAGGGTGGGCCATGAACACTGAAGCTTTCTTT
j_gene: TRBJ2-7; d_gene: -; v_gene: TRBV7-8; CDR3aa: CASSKWTDLTYEQYF; CDR3nt: TGTGCCAGCAGCAAGTGGACAGACCTAACCTACGAGCAGTACTTC
j_gene: TRBJ1-2; d_gene: TRBD1; v_gene: TRBV6-5; CDR3aa: CASSRTGVDGYTF; CDR3nt: TGTGCCAGCAGCCGGACAGGGGTCGATGGCTACACCTTC